This paragraph covers one T cell receptor (beta chain) sequence. The CDR3 totals 16 residues. Looked up from germline, CDR1 is LGHNA and CDR2 is YNFKEQ. The junction had 8 bases not matched to a gene; V was cut back by 1 base and J by 6 bases. This specimen comes from a study of blood T cells in healthy people across ages. Sample-barcoded 5' priming and a J-beta primer mix drove a second PCR of about 6 to 12 cycles. Each cDNA was tagged by a template-switch adaptor containing 12 random nucleotides. TCRdb processed the 5' RACE reads anew with MiXCR; each CDR3 protein has one entry. This table has over 700,000 distinct CDR3 sequences, 25% appearing once. A further study also used this sample, focusing on T cells of mothers and their children.

Sequencing was done on a sample of blood. This TCR derives from a boy under 18 in good health. V and J are TRBV4-2 and TRBJ2-3; 9 bases map to TRBD2. This chain's CDR3 is CASSQAGGGAYDTQYF. The CDR3 DNA is TGTGCCAGCAGCCAAGCTGGCGGGGGGGCGTATGATACGCAGTATTTT.